A selection of T cell receptor beta chains follows, all from one sample in a study of Graves' ophthalmopathy and Graves' hyperthyroidism. TCRdb recomputed calls from the multiplex PCR reads with MiXCR, one row per CDR3 protein. This table has more than 150,000 distinct CDR3 sequences, more than 30% appearing once. Sequencing used peripheral blood. The receptors were sampled from a middle-aged woman with Graves' ophthalmopathy. The CDR3 runs from the conserved cysteine through the conserved F or W. The D gene is left open where the match is weak. Clone size is stated in some rows and not others, as once, few, many or a class when expanded.

d_call j_call clone_size v_call cdr3_aa cdr3_nt
TRBD2 TRBJ2-7 NA TRBV28 CASSLYLAGAYEQYF TGTGCCAGCAGTTTATACCTAGCGGGGGCCTACGAGCAGTACTTC
NA TRBJ2-5 NA TRBV6-5 CASSYEAAPIGKTQYF TGTGCCAGCAGTTACGAGGCCGCCCCCATTGGGAAGACCCAGTACTTC
NA TRBJ2-5 many TRBV25-1 CASSDSGPWETQYF TGTGCCAGCAGTGATTCAGGGCCGTGGGAGACCCAGTACTTC
NA TRBJ1-1 many TRBV12-3/TRBV12-4 CASRPTGSEAFF TGTGCCAGCAGACCCACAGGGAGCGAAGCTTTCTTT
NA TRBJ2-2 many TRBV12-5 CASGFRQQNTGELFF TGTGCTAGTGGTTTCCGACAGCAGAACACCGGGGAGCTGTTTTTT
NA TRBJ1-5 NA TRBV6-2/TRBV6-3 CASSLLRRGVQPQHF TGTGCCAGCAGCCTCCTACGCAGGGGAGTACAGCCCCAGCATTTT
TRBD1 TRBJ1-2 many TRBV27 CASSPNGQVVGGYTF TGTGCCAGCAGTCCGAACGGACAGGTTGTGGGTGGCTACACCTTC
TRBD2 TRBJ2-7 many TRBV11-2 CASSSPGLVAHEQYF TGTGCCAGCAGCTCCCCGGGACTAGTAGCCCACGAGCAGTACTTC
NA TRBJ2-7 once TRBV7-4 CASSSPGRSRYEQYF TGTGCCAGCAGCTCACCGGGGCGAAGCCGCTACGAGCAGTACTTC
TRBD2 TRBJ2-7 NA TRBV20-1 CSARPSGNMEQYF TGCAGTGCTAGACCCAGCGGGAACATGGAGCAGTACTTC
TRBD1 TRBJ2-7 many TRBV6-1 CASSDGGQGWYEQYF TGTGCCAGCAGTGATGGGGGACAGGGGTGGTACGAGCAGTACTTC
NA TRBJ2-7 NA TRBV24-1 CATSDSGRDSYEQYF TGTGCCACCAGTGACTCCGGACGGGACTCCTACGAGCAGTACTTC
TRBD1 TRBJ2-7 NA TRBV6-1 CASTPSEGQGIHEQYF TGTGCCAGCACTCCCTCCGAGGGACAGGGGATCCACGAGCAGTACTTC
NA TRBJ1-5 many TRBV20-1 CSAGRLTGYQPQHF TGCAGTGCTGGCAGGTTGACAGGCTATCAGCCCCAGCATTTT
NA TRBJ1-2 NA TRBV19 CASSMDRTVSYGYTF TGTGCCAGTAGTATGGACCGAACAGTTTCCTATGGCTACACCTTC
NA TRBJ2-7 NA TRBV7-8 CASSLAAGFEQYF TGTGCCAGCAGCTTAGCGGCCGGGTTCGAGCAGTACTTC
NA TRBJ2-7 NA TRBV2 CASSEGNSYEQYF TGTGCCAGCAGTGAGGGGAACTCCTACGAGCAGTACTTC
NA TRBJ1-5 once TRBV28 CASSDDGTDEQPQHF TGTGCCAGCAGTGACGACGGGACCGACGAGCAGCCCCAGCATTTT
TRBD1 TRBJ1-1 NA TRBV30 CAWSLPEHRGRTEAFF TGTGCCTGGAGTCTGCCGGAGCACAGGGGGAGGACTGAAGCTTTCTTT
NA TRBJ1-5 NA TRBV15 CATSGGRYRQPQHF TGTGCCACCAGCGGGGGTCGGTACCGTCAGCCCCAGCATTTT
TRBD2 TRBJ2-7 NA TRBV28 CASSLSLGTSGIYEQYF TGTGCCAGCAGTCTCTCCCTTGGGACTAGCGGGATTTACGAGCAGTACTTC
NA TRBJ2-7 NA TRBV12-3/TRBV12-4 CASSQKVETYEQYF TGTGCCAGCAGCCAAAAAGTGGAGACCTACGAGCAGTACTTC
TRBD1 TRBJ2-7 once TRBV30 CAWRTKGGQDEQYF TGTGCCTGGAGGACTAAAGGGGGACAGGACGAGCAGTACTTC
TRBD2 TRBJ2-2 many TRBV13 CASSLLSGRVNTGELFF TGTGCCAGCAGCTTATTGTCCGGGAGGGTTAACACCGGGGAGCTGTTTTTT
TRBD1 TRBJ1-1 medium-sized TRBV24-1 CATKGQGGGNTEAFF TGTGCCACCAAGGGACAGGGCGGAGGGAACACTGAAGCTTTCTTT
NA TRBJ1-2 many TRBV27 CASSPTLGGAGYGYTF TGTGCCAGCAGTCCCACCCTGGGGGGCGCGGGATATGGCTACACCTTC
TRBD1 TRBJ1-5 NA TRBV28 CASNRGGLGSNQPQHF TGTGCCAGCAACAGGGGTGGACTCGGTAGCAATCAGCCCCAGCATTTT
TRBD2 TRBJ2-7 many TRBV5-1 CASSSISGRADEQYF TGCGCCAGCAGCTCTATTAGCGGGAGGGCCGATGAGCAGTACTTC
NA TRBJ1-2 many TRBV12-3/TRBV12-4 CASSTGFGYTF TGTGCCAGCTCCACAGGGTTTGGCTACACCTTC
NA TRBJ2-5 many TRBV6-2/TRBV6-3 CASSYEVGGADQETQYF TGTGCCAGCAGTTACGAGGTGGGGGGCGCGGATCAGGAGACCCAGTACTTC
NA TRBJ2-5 NA TRBV24-1 CATSDGLQETQYF TGTGCCACCAGTGATGGGCTTCAAGAGACCCAGTACTTC
NA TRBJ2-5 many TRBV5-1 CASSLALSEETQYF TGCGCCAGCAGCTTGGCCCTCAGCGAAGAGACCCAGTACTTC
TRBD1 TRBJ2-7 many TRBV12-3/TRBV12-4 CASSWTGLSSYEQYF TGTGCCAGCAGTTGGACAGGCTTGAGCTCCTACGAGCAGTACTTC
TRBD2 TRBJ2-5 NA TRBV7-6 CASSLAPGGETQYF TGTGCCAGCAGCTTAGCTCCGGGGGGGGAGACCCAGTACTTC
NA TRBJ1-1 NA TRBV28 CASSLKGLGGAFF TGTGCCAGCAGTTTGAAGGGCCTCGGGGGAGCTTTCTTT
TRBD1 TRBJ1-2 NA TRBV12-3/TRBV12-4 CASSDRGDRGYTF TGTGCCAGCAGTGACAGGGGCGATAGAGGCTACACCTTC
NA TRBJ1-5 NA TRBV12-3/TRBV12-4 CASRTGSGNQPQHF TGTGCCAGCAGAACCGGCAGTGGCAATCAGCCCCAGCATTTT
NA TRBJ2-2 many TRBV10-3 CASTGVANTGELFF TGTGCCTCAACGGGCGTCGCGAACACCGGGGAGCTGTTTTTT
NA TRBJ2-5 NA TRBV11-2 CASSLDGWYQETQYF TGTGCCAGCAGCTTAGATGGATGGTACCAAGAGACCCAGTACTTC
NA TRBJ1-2 NA TRBV6-5 CASSYGVSNYGYTF TGTGCCAGCAGTTACGGTGTGTCCAACTATGGCTACACCTTC
NA TRBJ1-2 many TRBV5-1 CASSLSLRDGYTF TGCGCCAGCAGCTTGTCCCTACGGGATGGCTACACCTTC
TRBD1 TRBJ1-5 many TRBV7-2 CASSQGGTGNQPQHF TGTGCCAGCAGCCAAGGTGGGACAGGTAATCAGCCCCAGCATTTT
NA TRBJ1-3 many TRBV3-1 CASSQDWTASGNTIYF TGTGCCAGCAGCCAAGACTGGACAGCCTCTGGAAACACCATATATTTT
TRBD1 TRBJ2-7 NA TRBV28 CASSFPDRVGQYF TGTGCCAGCAGTTTCCCTGACAGGGTAGGGCAGTACTTC
NA TRBJ1-2 many TRBV28 CASRSGGGASYGYTF TGTGCCAGCAGGTCTGGGGGGGGCGCGAGCTATGGCTACACCTTC